This T cell receptor (beta chain) was identified during a study of blood T cell repertoires in COVID-19. Across the study: T cells, B-cell-depleted T cells, or PBMCs provided the cDNA or gDNA that served as material.

The method was immunoSEQ multiplex PCR; TCRdb's version includes in-frame clones alone and lacks a portion of them. Of about 210,000 clones listed, about 86% are singletons. The sequenced sample consisted of peripheral blood. The TCR originated in a woman aged 50 to 65 with acute or convalescent COVID-19.

The CDR3 region is CASSWREGGPDGYTF. In DNA form, the CDR3 reads TGCGCCAGCAGCTGGAGGGAGGGGGGTCCTGATGGCTACACCTTC. The chain recombines TRBV5-1 with TRBJ1-2, with D tentatively TRBD1 (6 bases). Germline V gene lookup returns CDR1 SGHRS and CDR2 YFSETQ. Trimming took 3 bases from V and 6 from J, leaving 18 bases between them. This CDR3 region has 15 residues. Together with reference TRBV5-1 and TRBJ1-2, the CDR3 gives the full variable domain: KAGVTQTPRYLIKTRGQQVTLSCSPISGHRSVSWYQQTPGQGLQFLFEYFSETQRNKGNFPGRFSGRQFSNSRSEMNVSTLELGDSALYLCASSWREGGPDGYTFGSGTRLTVV.